These T cell receptor beta chains were read from a single sample in a study of cytomegalovirus exposure and HLA in healthy donors. The method was immunoSEQ multiplex PCR; TCRdb's version includes in-frame clones alone and lacks a portion of them. This sample yields approximately 120,000 clones, of which around 75% are seen a single time; less than 4% belongs to the top ten. The sample was PBMCs. These receptors originate from a young man in good health and CMV-seronegative. Both conserved end residues are part of each CDR3. The order of the fields is D gene, J gene, clone size, V gene, CDR3 DNA, CDR3 protein. D genes are given only for firm matches. Clone size appears in some rows only: once, few, many, or a class for an expanded clone.

. | TRBJ1-4 | . | TRBV15 | TGTGCCACCAGCAGAGATCACGGGCAGGGGAATGAAAAACTGTTTTTT | CATSRDHGQGNEKLFF
. | TRBJ2-7 | . | TRBV7-8 | TGTGCCAGCAGCTTAAATCCGGACAGCATCTCCTACGAGCAGTACTTC | CASSLNPDSISYEQYF
. | TRBJ1-1 | . | TRBV6-1 | TGTGCCAGCAGTGAAATAATACGGGTATCGAACACTGAAGCTTTCTTT | CASSEIIRVSNTEAFF
TRBD1 | TRBJ2-5 | few | TRBV19 | TGTGCCAGTAGTAGGGACAGGGAGACCCAGTACTTC | CASSRDRETQYF
TRBD2 | TRBJ2-7 | . | TRBV9 | TGTGCCAGCAGCGCACTCACCGGGACTAGCGAGCAGTACTTC | CASSALTGTSEQYF
. | TRBJ1-1 | . | TRBV6-5 | TGTGCCAGCAGGACAGGTGGGGAGAACACTGAAGCTTTCTTT | CASRTGGENTEAFF
TRBD2 | TRBJ2-1 | . | TRBV4-1 | TGCGCCAGCAGACCGCAGGCCAAACTAGCGGGAGGCCCAAGCTCCTACAATGAGCAGTTCTTC | CASRPQAKLAGGPSSYNEQFF
TRBD2 | TRBJ2-3 | . | TRBV14 | TGTGCCAGCAGCCACCCCGGAGTTAGCGGGGGGGCAGGAGATACGCAGTATTTT | CASSHPGVSGGAGDTQYF
. | TRBJ2-1 | . | TRBV5-1 | TGCGCCAGCAGCGTGCTCCTCGGGGGCTACAATGAGCAGTTCTTC | CASSVLLGGYNEQFF
. | TRBJ2-5 | . | TRBV6-6 | TGTGCCAGCAGTCTAATAGAGACCCAGTACTTC | CASSLIETQYF
. | TRBJ2-7 | . | TRBV7-2 | TGTGCCAGCAGCTTTTCGCGCGGGGCGTCGGCCTACGAGCAGTACTTC | CASSFSRGASAYEQYF
. | TRBJ2-1 | . | TRBV25-1 | TGTGCCAGCACGAGACAGAGCTCCTACAATGAGCAGTTCTTC | CASTRQSSYNEQFF
TRBD1 | TRBJ1-1 | . | TRBV7-3 | TGTGCCAGCAGCCGACAGGGGAACACTGAAGCTTTCTTT | CASSRQGNTEAFF
TRBD2 | TRBJ2-5 | . | TRBV2 | TGTGCCAGCAGAGGAACGGGGGGGGGCCGGGAATCGCGCGAGACCCAGTACTTC | CASRGTGGGRESRETQYF
. | TRBJ1-5 | . | TRBV19 | TGTGCCAGTAGACCCCGGGGGGCACAGGATCTTCAGCCCCAGCATTTT | CASRPRGAQDLQPQHF
. | TRBJ1-5 | . | TRBV7-2 | TGTGCCAGCAGCGTAGGGACAATTAGCAATCAGCCCCAGCATTTT | CASSVGTISNQPQHF
. | TRBJ1-2 | . | TRBV11-2 | TGTGCCAGCAGCTTCCCTGAAGTCGGGACTCGTAATGGCTACACCTTC | CASSFPEVGTRNGYTF
TRBD2 | TRBJ2-7 | . | TRBV7-3 | TGTGCCAGCAGCTTATCCAGCGGGGGGGCCTACGAGCAGTACTTC | CASSLSSGGAYEQYF
. | TRBJ2-5 | . | TRBV7-7 | TGTGCTAGCAGCCGGGTCGCAGGGCGGATGGAGACCCAGTACTTC | CASSRVAGRMETQYF
TRBD2 | TRBJ2-3 | . | TRBV5-8 | TGTGCCAGCAGCTTGGTGGTAGCGGGGGGCCCAGATACGCAGTATTTT | CASSLVVAGGPDTQYF
. | TRBJ2-5 | . | TRBV28 | TGTGCCAGCAGTTTAGGTCTCGCGGCTAAAGAGACCCAGTACTTC | CASSLGLAAKETQYF
TRBD2 | TRBJ2-5 | . | TRBV11-2 | TGTGCCAGCAGCCACCTAGCGGGAGGGCTCCAAGAGACCCAGTACTTC | CASSHLAGGLQETQYF
. | TRBJ2-3 | few | TRBV27 | TGTGCCAGCAGTTTTATACCTTTCAGGATGGTGGAAGTTAGCACAGATACGCAGTATTTT | CASSFIPFRMVEVSTDTQYF
. | TRBJ2-5 | . | TRBV6-1 | TGTGCCAGCATGGTTCGCTTTGGGGGGGGCGAGACCCAGTACTTC | CASMVRFGGGETQYF
TRBD2 | TRBJ2-5 | . | TRBV7-7 | TGTGCTAGCAGCCCCTTGGCGGGGGGATTACTAGAGACCCAGTACTTC | CASSPLAGGLLETQYF
. | TRBJ2-2 | . | TRBV5-6 | TGTGCCAGCAGCTTTATCCCACAGGGCCTCACCGGGGAGCTGTTTTTT | CASSFIPQGLTGELFF
TRBD1 | TRBJ2-2 | . | TRBV7-3 | TGTGCCAGCAGTCCCCAAGGGGGCGCGGGCGGGGAGCTGTTTTTT | CASSPQGGAGGELFF
TRBD1 | TRBJ2-1 | . | TRBV5-1 | TGCGCCAGCGGAACTGCTTACGACAGGGATTACAATGAGCAGTTCTTC | CASGTAYDRDYNEQFF
TRBD1 | TRBJ1-5 | . | TRBV9 | TGTGCCAGCAGCCAAGGACAGGGCGCCAATCAGCCCCAGCATTTT | CASSQGQGANQPQHF
TRBD1 | TRBJ2-7 | . | TRBV18 | TGTGCCAGCTCACAACAGGGGTCCTCCTACGAGCAGTACTTC | CASSQQGSSYEQYF
TRBD2 | TRBJ2-7 | . | TRBV27 | TGTGCCAGCAGTTGGGGACTAGCGGGAGACGAGCAGTACTTC | CASSWGLAGDEQYF
. | TRBJ1-1 | . | TRBV4-3 | TGCGCCAGCAGCCAAGATCCGGGGACAATCCGTACTGAAGCTTTCTTT | CASSQDPGTIRTEAFF
. | TRBJ2-1 | . | TRBV6-5 | TGTGCCAGCAGTTCCAGGGGGGATGAGCAGTTCTTC | CASSSRGDEQFF
. | TRBJ2-5 | . | TRBV5-6 | TGTGCCAGCACGGACAATCCCCAAGAAGAGACCCAGTACTTC | CASTDNPQEETQYF
TRBD1 | TRBJ1-1 | . | TRBV19 | TGTGCCAGCAATCCCGTCCCGGGACAGAAGGGCACTGAAGCTTTCTTT | CASNPVPGQKGTEAFF
. | TRBJ1-6 | . | TRBV9 | TGTGCCAGCAGCGTAGGAGGGACACAGAATTCACCCCTCCACTTT | CASSVGGTQNSPLHF
TRBD1 | TRBJ2-2 | . | TRBV5-8 | TGTGCCAGCAGATTGACAGGGGTGACCGGGGAGCTGTTTTTT | CASRLTGVTGELFF
TRBD1 | TRBJ1-6 | . | TRBV2 | TGTGCCAGCAGTCGACAGGGAGGCACCAATTCACCCCTCCACTTT | CASSRQGGTNSPLHF
. | TRBJ2-7 | . | TRBV5-1 | TGCGCCAGCAGCCAACAGGACCCCTACGAGCAGTACTTC | CASSQQDPYEQYF
TRBD1 | TRBJ2-4 | . | TRBV10-3 | TGTGCCATCAGTGCGGGACAGGGGTCTGGTGGAATAGCCAAAAACATTCAGTACTTC | CAISAGQGSGGIAKNIQYF
. | TRBJ2-3 | once | TRBV2 | TGTGCCAGCAGGGAAGGGGCGGATACGCAGTATTTT | CASREGADTQYF
TRBD1 | TRBJ2-7 | . | TRBV7-2 | TGTGCCAGCAGCTTAGGCCGGGGGACAGGGTCCGCCGAGCAGTACTTC | CASSLGRGTGSAEQYF
TRBD1 | TRBJ2-1 | . | TRBV5-1 | TGCGCCAGCAGCGGAAAAGAAGGGACAGGGAGGCACAATGAGCAGTTCTTC | CASSGKEGTGRHNEQFF
TRBD2 | TRBJ2-2 | . | TRBV29-1 | TGCAGCGTCTCCCTCCTAGCGGGAAGGGGGGGCGGGGAGCTGTTTTTT | CSVSLLAGRGGGELFF
. | TRBJ1-1 | . | TRBV28 | TGTGCCAGCAGTTCGGGAACCTACACTGAAGCTTTCTTT | CASSSGTYTEAFF
. | TRBJ2-6 | . | TRBV30 | TGTGCCTGGAGTCGGGTCTCCTCTGGGGCCAACGTCCTGACTTTC | CAWSRVSSGANVLTF
TRBD1 | TRBJ2-1 | . | TRBV6-6 | TGTGCCAGTTGGGGGACAGGGGGCCTGAATGAGCAGTTCTTC | CASWGTGGLNEQFF